Following are 10 T cell receptor beta chains from one sample sequenced in a study of molecular identifiers for immune sequencing clone quantification. TCRdb fed the PCR reads into MiXCR, producing one record per CDR3 protein. This sample has tens of thousands of distinct CDR3 sequences, with about 24% found just once. Specimen: naive CD8+ T cells from blood, with Jurkat cell RNA spiked in. Documented subset: FACS-sorted CD8+CD4-CCR7+CD45RA+ naive T cells. These receptors came from a human donor in good health. Some libraries in this study had Jurkat cell RNA spiked in.

This clonotype has just a few counts. The chain couples TRBV20-1 to TRBJ2-7; possibly TRBD1 for D (5 bases). Trimming removed 6 bases from V and 1 base from J, with 16 bases in between. CDR1 is DFQATT, CDR2 SNEGSKA, per germline (reference sequence). The length of the CDR3 is 14 residues. Here the CDR3 reads CSARSRQKSYEQYF. The CDR3 DNA is TGCAGTGCCCGGTCGAGACAGAAATCCTACGAGCAGTACTTC.

This clonotype occurred many times. The chain uses TRBV6-2 or TRBV6-3 and TRBJ2-3, with 8 nucleotides matching TRBD2. The CDR3 has 19 residues. V lost 0 bases to trimming and J lost 2 bases; unmatched junction nucleotides: 13. Germline assignment: CDR1 MNHEY and CDR2 SVGEGT. CDR3 in DNA: TGTGCCAGCAGTTACTCTGAGCGGGAGCCTTCTTGGGACACAGATACGCAGTATTTT. It yields the protein CASSYSEREPSWDTDTQYF.

This clonotype was detected many times. The gene calls are TRBV6-2 or TRBV6-3 and TRBJ2-5, with D unresolved. V gave up 7 bases and J gave up 1 base, with 10 bases separating them. The germline V gene encodes CDR1 MNHEY and CDR2 SVGEGT. The CDR3 extends over 13 amino acids. CDR3 in DNA: TGTGCCAGCAAAATAGGGCTCCAAGAGACCCAGTACTTC. Protein sequence: CASKIGLQETQYF.

The V and J genes are TRBV11-2 and TRBJ2-7; D possibly corresponds to TRBD1 (6 bases). The CDR3 has 13 amino acids. Germline V gene lookup returns CDR1 SGHAT and CDR2 FQNNGV. The V end lost 5 bases, the J end lost 7 bases, and 15 bases lay between the germline ends. Here the CDR3 DNA reads TGTGCCAGCAGCCCTGACAGGCAAAGAGAGCAGTACTTC. Encoded protein: CASSPDRQREQYF.

For this clonotype: A much larger clone sits a single nucleotide away, making a read error possible. The chain carries TRBV9 and TRBJ2-3; D could derive from TRBD1 or TRBD2 (6 bases each). The CDR3 has 15 residues. The germline V gene has CDR1 SGDLS and CDR2 YYNGEE. CDR3 DNA sequence: TGTGCCAGCAGCGTAGCCGGGGGCGGCACAGATATGCAGTATTTT. Its translation: CASSVAGGGTDMQYF.

This clonotype was counted a few times. The chain uses TRBV19 and TRBJ1-2; D gene unclear. Germline CDR1 is LNHDA and CDR2 is SQIVND (reference sequence). The V end was cut by 0 bases, the J end by 8 bases, with 10 bases between. The CDR3 length is 13 residues. CDR3 loop: CASSIEDLSGYTF. In nucleotides, the CDR3 is TGTGCCAGTAGTATAGAGGACTTATCAGGCTACACCTTC.

The table lists this clonotype with many counts. This sequence joins TRBV4-1 and TRBJ2-6, with 9 bases aligning to TRBD1. The germline V gene has CDR1 MGHRA and CDR2 YSYEKL. After removal of 3 bases from V and 4 bases from J, the junction contained 10 bases not matched to a gene. The CDR3 length is 18 residues. CDR3: CASSHIPGQGGGANVLTF. Written as DNA, the CDR3 is TGCGCCAGCAGCCATATACCGGGACAGGGAGGCGGGGCCAACGTCCTGACTTTC.

This clonotype has more than one count but fewer than ten. This rearrangement joins TRBV20-1 to TRBJ2-3, with 11 bases aligning to TRBD1. This CDR3 region has 16 residues. With V trimmed by 1 base and J by 7 bases, 10 bases remained unmatched. CDR1 and CDR2 (germline): DFQATT, SNEGSKA (reference sequence). The CDR3 sequence is CSARARDRGLRNTQYF. The CDR3 DNA reads TGCAGTGCTAGAGCCCGGGACAGGGGGTTGAGAAATACGCAGTATTTT.

This clonotype was observed a handful of times. This may arise from a read error, as a much more abundant clone is one base away. The gene calls are TRBV13 and TRBJ2-2, with 10 bases lining up with TRBD2. The CDR3 extends over 14 amino acids. Germline V gene data show CDR1 as PRHDT and CDR2 as FYEKMQ (reference sequence). Losses at the gene ends were 4 bases for V and 6 bases for J; bases not matched to a gene: 2. The chain's CDR3 is CASSSGLAPGELFF. CDR3 in DNA: TGTGCCAGCAGCTCGGGACTAGCGCCCGGGGAGCTGTTTTTT.

The chain combines TRBV6-2 or TRBV6-3 with TRBJ2-2, with 8 positions matching TRBD2. V lost 7 bases, J lost 7 bases, and 8 bases stayed unmatched. CDR3 length: 14 amino acids. Germline V lookup: CDR1 MNHEY, CDR2 SVGEGT. CDR3 in DNA: TGTGCCAGCACCGGGACTAGTGTAGGCGGGGAGCTGTTTTTT. Protein sequence: CASTGTSVGGELFF.